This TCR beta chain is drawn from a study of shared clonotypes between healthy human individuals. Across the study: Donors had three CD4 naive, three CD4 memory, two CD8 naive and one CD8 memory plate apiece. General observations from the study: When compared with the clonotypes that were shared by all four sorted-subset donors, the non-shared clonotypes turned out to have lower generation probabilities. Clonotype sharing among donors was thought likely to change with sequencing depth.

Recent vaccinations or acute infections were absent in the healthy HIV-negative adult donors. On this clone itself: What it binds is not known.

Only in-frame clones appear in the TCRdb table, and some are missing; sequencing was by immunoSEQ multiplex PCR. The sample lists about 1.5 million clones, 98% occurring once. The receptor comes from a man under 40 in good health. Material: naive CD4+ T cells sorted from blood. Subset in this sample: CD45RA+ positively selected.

The CDR3 DNA reads as TGTGCCAGCAGTGAAGAAGTGACCTACGAGCAGTACTTC. Translated: CASSEEVTYEQYF. The chain couples TRBV2 to TRBJ2-7; no clear D gene. This CDR3 has 13 amino acids. Germline values: CDR1 SNHLY, CDR2 FYNNEI. V gave up 1 base and J gave up 2 bases, with 6 bases separating them.